The 30 T cell receptor beta chains given below trace back to one sample, sequenced in a study of blood T cell repertoires in COVID-19. Data came from immunoSEQ multiplex PCR; TCRdb stores just in-frame clones and leaves some out. This table has about 93,000 clones, almost 80% appearing once. Material: peripheral blood. The receptors were gathered from a human donor in a cohort sampled during active COVID-19.

The chain employs TRBV28 and TRBJ2-1, with 10 bases fitting TRBD2. CDR1 and CDR2 (germline): MDHEN, SYDVKM. The length of the CDR3 is 16 residues. The J segment lost 7 bases and the V segment lost 0 bases, leaving 6 bases of the junction unmatched. DNA of the CDR3: TGTGCCAGCAGTTTATGGCTAGCGGGAGCGTCTAATGAGCAGTTCTTC. Translation gives CASSLWLAGASNEQFF.

V is TRBV18 and J is TRBJ2-1, with D maybe TRBD1 (6 bases). Germline values: CDR1 KGHSH, CDR2 LQKENI. V was trimmed by 2 bases and J by 9 bases, leaving 11 bases between them. The CDR3 totals 13 residues. CDR3 residues: CASSPEQGGEQFF. In DNA, the CDR3 is TGTGCCAGCTCACCAGAACAGGGTGGTGAGCAGTTCTTC.

A few counts support this clone. V is TRBV3-1 (or the pseudogene TRBV3-2) and J is TRBJ2-1; D gene uncertain. Germline CDR1 LGHDT, CDR2 YNNKEL (reference sequence). Between the trimmed V and J ends, which lost 4 bases and 8 bases, there was a span of 6 bases. This CDR3 has 11 amino acids. This CDR3 reads CASSLSYEQFF. The CDR3 coding sequence is TGTGCCAGCAGCCTTTCGTATGAGCAGTTCTTC.

The V gene is TRBV27, the J gene TRBJ1-5; no clear D gene. The V gene's germline CDR1 is MNHEY and CDR2 SMNVEV (reference sequence). This CDR3 region has 13 residues. Between the trimmed V and J ends, which lost 4 bases and 5 bases, there was a span of 9 bases. The CDR3 reads CASSSTFHQPQHF. Here the CDR3 DNA reads TGTGCCAGCAGTTCCACATTCCATCAGCCCCAGCATTTT.

The J gene is TRBJ2-7, the V gene TRBV19; TRBD1 might be the D (5 bases). This CDR3 is 15 amino acids long. Trimming removed 7 bases at V and 0 bases at J, with 16 bases between. Germline CDR1 LNHDA, CDR2 SQIVND (reference sequence). The CDR3 loop is CASTSRLGLSYEQYF. Here the CDR3 DNA reads TGTGCCAGTACTTCAAGGTTGGGGCTCTCCTACGAGCAGTACTTC.

The chain recombines TRBV2 with TRBJ1-5; 8 bases match TRBD1. The CDR3 length is 15 residues. The germline V gene has CDR1 SNHLY and CDR2 FYNNEI. J was trimmed by 0 bases and V by 5 bases; bases with no gene match: 3. CDR3 in amino acids: CASSMGQVSNQPQHF. The DNA of the CDR3 is TGTGCCAGCAGTATGGGACAGGTTAGCAATCAGCCCCAGCATTTT.

V gene TRBV5-1 combines with J gene TRBJ1-5, with TRBD1 as a possible D gene (6 bases). Trimming removed 0 bases at V and 6 bases at J, with 13 bases between. This CDR3 comprises 15 residues. Germline V gene data show CDR1 as SGHRS and CDR2 as YFSETQ. The CDR3 loop is CASSLVGGQGQPQHF. In nucleotides, the CDR3 is TGCGCCAGCAGCTTGGTGGGGGGGCAGGGTCAGCCCCAGCATTTT.

This rearrangement joins TRBV6-6 to TRBJ2-3; D unclear. V gave up 6 bases and J gave up 4 bases, with 5 bases separating them. The CDR3 consists of 11 residues. CDR1 and CDR2 from the germline V gene are MNHNY and SVGAGI (reference sequence). The CDR3 loop is CASRTADTQYF. For the CDR3, the DNA is TGTGCCAGCAGAACAGCAGATACGCAGTATTTT.

The V call is TRBV6-1, the J call TRBJ1-2; D is uncertain. V lost 3 bases and J 4 bases, leaving 15 bases between the germline ends. Germline values: CDR1 MNHNS, CDR2 SASEGT. The CDR3 sequence is 15 residues long. In DNA, the CDR3 is TGTGCCAGCAGTGATATAGGAGGACGGCCCTATGGCTACACCTTC. This codes for CASSDIGGRPYGYTF.

CDR3: CSVSRDQETQYF. The CDR3 coding sequence is TGCAGCGTGTCCAGGGACCAAGAGACCCAGTACTTC. This chain connects TRBV29-1 to TRBJ2-5; D might be TRBD1 (5 bases). V gave up 6 bases and J gave up 0 bases, with 8 bases separating them. Germline assignment: CDR1 SQVTM and CDR2 ANQGSEA. The CDR3 has 12 amino acids. Combining the CDR3 with reference TRBV29-1 and TRBJ2-5 gives the whole variable domain SAVISQKPSRDICQRGTSLTIQCQVDSQVTMMFWYRQQPGQSLTLIATANQGSEATYESGFVIDKFPISRPNLTFSTLTVSNMSPEDSSIYLCSVSRDQETQYFGPGTRLLVL.

The V gene is TRBV10-2, the J gene TRBJ2-7; 12 bases map to TRBD2. The CDR3 totals 14 residues. J was trimmed by 6 bases and V by 6 bases; bases with no gene match: 6. Germline lookup yields CDR1 WSHSY and CDR2 SAAADI. CDR3 bases: TGCGCCAGCAGCTTGACTAGCGGGAGAGGCGAGCAGTACTTC. This encodes CASSLTSGRGEQYF.

The V and J genes are TRBV30 and TRBJ1-6; D might be TRBD1 (6 bases). V lost 3 bases and J 6 bases, leaving 15 bases between the germline ends. CDR3 length: 15 residues. Germline V gives CDR1 GTSNPN, CDR2 SVGIG (reference sequence). The CDR3 sequence: CAWSLNGQSNSPLHF. DNA for the CDR3: TGTGCCTGGAGCCTCAACGGACAGAGTAATTCACCCCTCCACTTT.

The chain joins TRBV24-1 to TRBJ2-1, with D maybe TRBD1 (6 bases). This CDR3 contains 17 residues. Trimming removed 3 bases from V and 0 bases from J, with 14 bases in between. Germline V CDR1 and CDR2: KGHDR, SFDVKD. This CDR3 reads CATSDPTQGSSYNEQFF. CDR3 DNA sequence: TGTGCCACCAGTGATCCAACACAGGGAAGCTCCTACAATGAGCAGTTCTTC.

The chain recombines TRBV9 with TRBJ1-6; D remains ambiguous. This CDR3 is built from 15 residues. The V and J ends lost 3 bases and 5 bases respectively, with 12 bases between them. In germline, CDR1 is SGDLS, CDR2 YYNGEE. CDR3 sequence (DNA): TGTGCCAGCAGCGCAGAACAAACTAATAATTCACCCCTCCACTTT. Protein: CASSAEQTNNSPLHF.

This clone has only a few counts. The rearrangement joins TRBV7-9 to TRBJ1-1; possibly TRBD1 for D (6 bases). CDR3 size: 14 residues. The germline V and J ends were trimmed by 5 bases and 1 base, with 11 bases remaining between them. CDR1 SEHNR and CDR2 FQNEAQ come from the germline V gene (reference sequence). The CDR3 DNA reads TGTGCCAGCAGCGATGGGACACAGAACACTGAAGCTTTCTTT. This gives the protein CASSDGTQNTEAFF.

The V and J genes are TRBV28 and TRBJ2-4, with TRBD2 matching over 9 bases. In germline, CDR1 is MDHEN, CDR2 SYDVKM. After removal of 2 bases from V and 2 bases from J, the junction contained 4 bases not matched to a gene. The CDR3 loop spans 16 amino acids. The CDR3 sequence is CASSLASGASKNIQYF. The CDR3 coding sequence is TGTGCCAGCAGTTTAGCTAGCGGGGCATCCAAAAACATTCAGTACTTC.

The chain uses TRBV6-5 and TRBJ2-7, with D possibly TRBD1 on 5 matching bases. This CDR3 has 14 residues. CDR1 is MNHEY and CDR2 is SVGAGI in the germline V gene. V was clipped by 2 bases and J by 3 bases, with 11 bases between them. CDR3 amino acids: CASSYLGQGYEQYF. The CDR3 nucleotides are TGTGCCAGCAGTTACCTCGGTCAGGGCTACGAGCAGTACTTC.

V is TRBV9 and J is TRBJ1-4, with a possible D match to TRBD1 (6 bases). Trimming removed 3 bases at V and 9 bases at J, with 12 bases between. Per germline, CDR1 SGDLS and CDR2 YYNGEE. There are 13 residues in the CDR3. This chain's CDR3 is CASSEGVSKKLFF. CDR3 coding DNA: TGTGCCAGCAGCGAGGGGGTTTCCAAAAAACTGTTTTTT.

Only one count was recorded for this clone. This chain connects TRBV28 to TRBJ1-2; unclear D gene. The CDR3 has 14 residues. The V and J ends lost 9 bases and 4 bases respectively, with 18 bases between them. The V gene's germline CDR1 is MDHEN and CDR2 SYDVKM. The DNA of the CDR3 is TGTGCCAGTACGAGGCCCCAGCCAACCTATGGCTACACCTTC. It specifies CASTRPQPTYGYTF.

This chain links TRBV28 with TRBJ2-3; 10 nucleotides align to TRBD1. J was trimmed by 7 bases and V by 3 bases; bases with no gene match: 13. The CDR3 loop spans 17 amino acids. Germline V gene lookup returns CDR1 MDHEN and CDR2 SYDVKM. CDR3 nucleotide sequence: TGTGCCAGCAGTTTTTCGGCCGGGACAGGGGCGACGAATACGCAGTATTTT. Protein sequence: CASSFSAGTGATNTQYF.

J is TRBJ2-1 and V is TRBV7-7; 10 bases are shared with TRBD2. This CDR3 contains 13 residues. CDR1 and CDR2 from the germline V gene are SSHAT and FNYEAQ (reference sequence). J lost 9 bases, V lost 6 bases, and 5 bases had no gene match. CDR3 sequence reads: CASSLAGVGEQFF. The DNA for the CDR3 is TGTGCCAGCAGTCTAGCGGGAGTCGGTGAGCAGTTCTTC.

The rearrangement links TRBV7-3 to TRBJ2-7, with TRBD2 as a possible D gene (6 bases). This CDR3 contains 14 residues. Per germline, CDR1 SGHTA and CDR2 FQGTGA. V dropped 5 bases and J dropped 5 bases, with 16 bases sitting between them. The CDR3 loop is CASSPGGLIHEQYF. In nucleotides, the CDR3 is TGTGCCAGCAGCCCAGGAGGGCTGATCCACGAGCAGTACTTC.

The chain couples TRBV9 to TRBJ1-2; weak D call: TRBD1 (6 bases). CDR1 and CDR2 (germline): SGDLS, YYNGEE. The CDR3 runs to 14 residues. The ends were cut back, 4 bases at V and 4 bases at J, with 14 bases in the middle. CDR3 nucleotides: TGTGCCAGCAGCAAACTACAGGGTAGCTATGGCTACACCTTC. Translating it yields CASSKLQGSYGYTF. Looking up the rest from reference TRBV9 and TRBJ1-2 gives the full variable domain: DSGVTQTPKHLITATGQRVTLRCSPRSGDLSVYWYQQSLDQGLQFLIQYYNGEERAKGNILERFSAQQFPDLHSELNLSSLELGDSALYFCASSKLQGSYGYTFGSGTRLTVV.

J is TRBJ1-6 and V is TRBV27; no clear D gene. The CDR3 loop spans 16 amino acids. V dropped 8 bases and J dropped 0 bases, with 14 bases sitting between them. Germline assignment: CDR1 MNHEY and CDR2 SMNVEV (reference sequence). CDR3 amino acids: CASRYRESSYNSPLHF. CDR3 coding DNA: TGTGCCAGCCGATACCGGGAAAGCTCCTATAATTCACCCCTCCACTTT.

The chain uses TRBV28 and TRBJ2-5, with TRBD2 matching over 12 bases. The CDR3 spans 14 residues. Trimming at V came to 6 bases and at J to 5 bases, leaving 4 bases not matched to a gene. In germline, CDR1 is MDHEN, CDR2 SYDVKM. In DNA, the CDR3 is TGTGCCAGCAGGCCGACTAGCGGGGGCGAGACCCAGTACTTC. The encoded protein is CASRPTSGGETQYF.

The V gene is TRBV11-2, the J gene TRBJ2-7, with a weak D call TRBD2 (7 bases). CDR1 and CDR2 (germline): SGHAT, FQNNGV. The ends were cut back, 2 bases at V and 0 bases at J, with 20 bases in the middle. The CDR3 loop spans 18 amino acids. This CDR3 is CASSLNWGGPQSSYEQYF. The CDR3 DNA follows: TGTGCCAGCAGCTTAAATTGGGGGGGGCCACAGAGCTCCTACGAGCAGTACTTC.

J is TRBJ2-3 and V is TRBV19, with D possibly being TRBD1 (5 bases). The germline CDR1 and CDR2 sequences are LNHDA and SQIVND (reference sequence). The germline V and J ends were trimmed by 5 bases and 3 bases, with 15 bases remaining between them. This CDR3 is built from 15 residues. CDR3: CASSDRGRLTDTQYF. The CDR3 DNA reads TGTGCCAGTAGTGATAGGGGCAGGCTAACAGATACGCAGTATTTT.

In this sample, this clone turned up once. The V call is TRBV7-8, the J call TRBJ2-3; TRBD2 agrees at 12 bases. This CDR3 is built from 17 residues. The J segment lost 4 bases and the V segment lost 5 bases, leaving 10 bases of the junction unmatched. Germline-derived CDR1 and CDR2 are SGHVS and FQNEAQ. CDR3 DNA: TGTGCCAGCAGCCCGAGACGCTCTAGCGGGGGGGCAGATACGCAGTATTTT. It encodes CASSPRRSSGGADTQYF.

The V and J genes are TRBV12-5 and TRBJ2-5; TRBD1 matches at 12 bases. The CDR3 spans 22 residues. V was clipped by 0 bases and J by 5 bases; unmatched bases: 22. Germline loops: CDR1 LGHNT, CDR2 FRNRAP. CDR3 amino acids: CASGLVLIESTWGQGARETQYF. As DNA, the CDR3 is TGTGCTAGTGGTTTGGTACTTATTGAGAGTACTTGGGGACAGGGGGCGCGGGAGACCCAGTACTTC.

The genes are TRBV2 and TRBJ1-1; 7 bases map to TRBD1. Germline CDR1 is SNHLY and CDR2 is FYNNEI. The CDR3 totals 14 residues. Trimming at V came to 6 bases and at J to 6 bases, leaving 10 bases not matched to a gene. CDR3 DNA: TGTGCCAGCAGGATAACAGGGGAAGCCTCTGAAGCTTTCTTT. Translation gives CASRITGEASEAFF.